This T cell receptor beta chain was obtained from a study of cytomegalovirus exposure and HLA in healthy donors. Broader study findings: TCR beta chains numbering more than 150 were designated cytomegalovirus-associated. A reported reduction in N-insertions relative to the roughly 670-donor mean was seen in an Asian-associated ancestry cluster in a later analysis. Many donors shared some public TCRs, even though most TCR sequences were rare. Associated with HLA alleles at 0.05 false discovery rate in a later analysis were about 17,000 TCR beta sequences.

This clone was seen just once. The antigen is not known. The PCR had 60 Vbeta and 13 Jbeta primers. Data came from immunoSEQ multiplex PCR; TCRdb stores just in-frame clones and leaves some out. The sample yields over 100,000 clones, around four fifths seen once. Trimming took 2 bases from V and 0 from J, leaving 8 bases between them. Germline values: CDR1 SEHNR, CDR2 FQNEAQ (reference sequence). The CDR3 totals 14 residues. Sequencing was done on a sample of PBMCs. The chain combines TRBV7-9 with TRBJ2-7, with D possibly matching TRBD1 (6 bases). This sequence originates from a male donor in good health and CMV-seronegative. DNA for the CDR3: TGTGCCAGCAGCTTACCAGGGGCCTCCTACGAGCAGTACTTC. Translated: CASSLPGASYEQYF.